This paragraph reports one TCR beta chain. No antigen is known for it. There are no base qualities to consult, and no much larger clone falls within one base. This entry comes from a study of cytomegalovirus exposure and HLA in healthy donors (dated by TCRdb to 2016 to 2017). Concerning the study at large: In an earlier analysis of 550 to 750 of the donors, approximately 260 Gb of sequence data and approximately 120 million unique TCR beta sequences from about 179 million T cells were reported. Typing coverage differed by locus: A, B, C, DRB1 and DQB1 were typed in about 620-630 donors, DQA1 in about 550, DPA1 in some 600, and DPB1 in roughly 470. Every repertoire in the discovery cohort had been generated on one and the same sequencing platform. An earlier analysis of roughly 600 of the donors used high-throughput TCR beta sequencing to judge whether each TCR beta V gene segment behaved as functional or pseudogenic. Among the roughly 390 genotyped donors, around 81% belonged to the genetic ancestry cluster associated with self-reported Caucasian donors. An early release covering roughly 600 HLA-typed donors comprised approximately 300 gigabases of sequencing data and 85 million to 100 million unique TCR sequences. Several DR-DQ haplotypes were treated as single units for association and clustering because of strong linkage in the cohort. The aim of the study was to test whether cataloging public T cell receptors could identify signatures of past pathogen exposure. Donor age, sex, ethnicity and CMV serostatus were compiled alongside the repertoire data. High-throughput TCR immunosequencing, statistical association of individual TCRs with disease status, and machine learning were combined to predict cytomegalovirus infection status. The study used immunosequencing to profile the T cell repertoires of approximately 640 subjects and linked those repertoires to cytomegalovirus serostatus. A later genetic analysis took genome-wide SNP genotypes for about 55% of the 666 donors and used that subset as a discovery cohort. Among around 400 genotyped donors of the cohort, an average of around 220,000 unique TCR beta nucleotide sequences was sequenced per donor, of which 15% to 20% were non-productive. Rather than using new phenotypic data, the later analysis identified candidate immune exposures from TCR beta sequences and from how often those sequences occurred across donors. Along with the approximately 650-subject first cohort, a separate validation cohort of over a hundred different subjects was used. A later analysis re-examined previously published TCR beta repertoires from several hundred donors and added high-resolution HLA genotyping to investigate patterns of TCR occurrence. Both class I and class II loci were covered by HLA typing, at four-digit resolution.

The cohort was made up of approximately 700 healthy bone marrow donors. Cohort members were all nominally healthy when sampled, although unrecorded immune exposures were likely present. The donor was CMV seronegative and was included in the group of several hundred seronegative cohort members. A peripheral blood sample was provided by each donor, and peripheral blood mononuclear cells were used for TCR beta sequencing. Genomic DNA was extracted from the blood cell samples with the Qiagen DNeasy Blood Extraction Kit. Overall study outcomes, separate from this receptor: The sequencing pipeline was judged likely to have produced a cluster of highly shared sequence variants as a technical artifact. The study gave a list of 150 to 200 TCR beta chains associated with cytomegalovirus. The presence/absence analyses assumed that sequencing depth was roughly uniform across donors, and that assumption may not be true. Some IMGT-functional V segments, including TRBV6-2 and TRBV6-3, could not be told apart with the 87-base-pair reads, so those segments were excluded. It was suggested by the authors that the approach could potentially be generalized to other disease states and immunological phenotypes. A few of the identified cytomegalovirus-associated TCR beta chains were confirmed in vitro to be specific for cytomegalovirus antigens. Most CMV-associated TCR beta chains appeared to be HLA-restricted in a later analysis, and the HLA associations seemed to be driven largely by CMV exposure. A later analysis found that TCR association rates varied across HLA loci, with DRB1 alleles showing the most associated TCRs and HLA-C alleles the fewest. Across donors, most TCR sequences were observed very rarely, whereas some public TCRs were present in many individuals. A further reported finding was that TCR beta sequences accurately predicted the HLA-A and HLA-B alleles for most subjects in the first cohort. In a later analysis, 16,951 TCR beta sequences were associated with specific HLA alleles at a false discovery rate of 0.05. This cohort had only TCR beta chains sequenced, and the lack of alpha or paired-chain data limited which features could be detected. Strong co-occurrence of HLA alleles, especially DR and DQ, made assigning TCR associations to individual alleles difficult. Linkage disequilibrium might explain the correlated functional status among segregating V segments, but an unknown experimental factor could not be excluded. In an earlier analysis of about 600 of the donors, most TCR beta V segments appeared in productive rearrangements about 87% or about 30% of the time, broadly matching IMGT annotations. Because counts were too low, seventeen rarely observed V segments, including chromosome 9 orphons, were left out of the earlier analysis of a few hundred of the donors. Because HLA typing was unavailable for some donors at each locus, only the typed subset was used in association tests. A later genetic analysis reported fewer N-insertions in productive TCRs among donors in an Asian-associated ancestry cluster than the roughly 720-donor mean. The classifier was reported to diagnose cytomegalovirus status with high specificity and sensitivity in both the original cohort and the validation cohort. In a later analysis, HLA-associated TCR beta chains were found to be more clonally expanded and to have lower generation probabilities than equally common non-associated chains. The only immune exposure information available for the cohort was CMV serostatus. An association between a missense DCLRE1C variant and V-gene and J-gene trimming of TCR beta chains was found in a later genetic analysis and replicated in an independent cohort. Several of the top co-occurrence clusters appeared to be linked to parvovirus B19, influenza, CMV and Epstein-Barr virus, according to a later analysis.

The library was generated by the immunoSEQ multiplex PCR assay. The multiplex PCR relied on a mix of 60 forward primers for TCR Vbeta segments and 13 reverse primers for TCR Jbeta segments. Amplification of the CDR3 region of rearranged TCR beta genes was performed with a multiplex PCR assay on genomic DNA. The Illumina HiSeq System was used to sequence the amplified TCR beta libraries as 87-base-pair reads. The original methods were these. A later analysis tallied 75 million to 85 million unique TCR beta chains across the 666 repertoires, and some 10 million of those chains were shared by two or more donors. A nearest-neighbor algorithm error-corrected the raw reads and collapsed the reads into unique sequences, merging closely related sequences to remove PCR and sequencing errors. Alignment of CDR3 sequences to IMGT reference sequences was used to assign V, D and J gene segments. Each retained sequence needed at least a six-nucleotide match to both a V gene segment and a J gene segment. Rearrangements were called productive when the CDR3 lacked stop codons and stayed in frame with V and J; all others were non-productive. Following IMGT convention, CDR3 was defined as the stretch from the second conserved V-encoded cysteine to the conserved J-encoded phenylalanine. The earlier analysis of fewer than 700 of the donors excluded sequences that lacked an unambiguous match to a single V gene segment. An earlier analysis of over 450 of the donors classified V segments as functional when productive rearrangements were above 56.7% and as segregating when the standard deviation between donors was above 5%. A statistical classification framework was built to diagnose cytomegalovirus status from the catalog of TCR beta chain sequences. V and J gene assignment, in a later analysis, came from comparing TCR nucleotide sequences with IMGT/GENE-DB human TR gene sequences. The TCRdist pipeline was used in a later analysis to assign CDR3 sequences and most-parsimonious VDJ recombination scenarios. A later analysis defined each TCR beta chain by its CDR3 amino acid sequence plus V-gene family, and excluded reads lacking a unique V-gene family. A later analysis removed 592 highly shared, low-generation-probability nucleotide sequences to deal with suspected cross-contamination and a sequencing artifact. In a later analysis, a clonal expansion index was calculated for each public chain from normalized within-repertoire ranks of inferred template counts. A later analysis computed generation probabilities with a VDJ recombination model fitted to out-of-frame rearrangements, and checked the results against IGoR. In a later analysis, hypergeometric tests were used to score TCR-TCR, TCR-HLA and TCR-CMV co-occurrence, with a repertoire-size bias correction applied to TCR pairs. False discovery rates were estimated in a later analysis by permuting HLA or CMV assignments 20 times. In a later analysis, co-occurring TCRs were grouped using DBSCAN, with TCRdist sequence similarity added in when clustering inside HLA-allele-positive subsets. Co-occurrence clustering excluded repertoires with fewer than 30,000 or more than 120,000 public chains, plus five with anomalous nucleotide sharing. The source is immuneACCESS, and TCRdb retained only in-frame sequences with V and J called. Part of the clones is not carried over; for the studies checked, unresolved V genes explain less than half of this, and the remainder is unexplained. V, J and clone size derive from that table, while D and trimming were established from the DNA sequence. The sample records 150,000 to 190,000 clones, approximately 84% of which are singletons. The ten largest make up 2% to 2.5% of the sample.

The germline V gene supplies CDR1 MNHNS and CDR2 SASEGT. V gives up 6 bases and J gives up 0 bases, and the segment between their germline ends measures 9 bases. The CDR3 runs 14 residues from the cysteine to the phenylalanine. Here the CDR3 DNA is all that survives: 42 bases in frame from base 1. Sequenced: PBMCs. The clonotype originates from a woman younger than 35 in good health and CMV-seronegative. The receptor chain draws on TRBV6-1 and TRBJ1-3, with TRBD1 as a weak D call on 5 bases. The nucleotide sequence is TGTGCCAGCAGCCAGGACATCTCTGGAAACACCATATATTTT. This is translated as CASSQDISGNTIYF.